This TCR beta chain was identified during a study of T cell changes during pregnancy in multiple sclerosis (dated by TCRdb to between 2019 and 2020). Broadly, across the study: The study looked at changes in the T cell repertoire across pregnancy in women with multiple sclerosis.

To prepare the library, the immunoSEQ multiplex PCR assay was applied. This immuneACCESS table, as held by TCRdb, lists in-frame sequences with V and J called but not all clones. Of the missing ones, under half trace to an unresolved V gene in checked studies; the others have no known cause. This sample is represented by tens of thousands of clones; roughly 90% of them were singletons. Around 1.6% of the sample lies in the top ten. The germline V gene (reference sequence) gives CDR1 as SEHNR and CDR2 as FQNEAQ. V is shortened by 5 bases, J by 5 bases, and the region joining them spans 15 bases. Taken from cysteine to phenylalanine, the CDR3 has 14 residues. Only CDR3 DNA is held: 42 bases, read in frame from base 1. About this clone: It has no known antigen specificity. No qualities accompany the bases; no much larger clone lies one base away.

This clonotype originated in a female donor in good health, enrolled as a control in a pregnancy study. The V gene is TRBV7-9 and the J gene is TRBJ1-1; D gene: possibly TRBD1, on 5 matching bases. The specimen comprised peripheral blood, sampled in the first trimester of pregnancy. The bases are TGTGCCAGCAGCCCAGAGCCAGGGTGGACTGAAGCTTTCTTT. This gives the protein CASSPEPGWTEAFF.